This TCR beta chain was found in a study of regulatory T cells in long-lasting Graves disease. Findings of the study overall: There were preferences for TRBV28, TRBJ1-2 and TRBJ2-5 in persistent disease.

This clonotype was seen at least ten times. Its specificity is unknown. Germline CDR1 is SGHTA and CDR2 is FQGNSA. Unmatched junction bases numbered 2, after V lost 5 bases and J lost 1 base. CDR3 size: 15 residues. Time point here: newly diagnosed GD, antithyroid drugs for less than 3 months. Following extraction of RNA from PBMCs, that RNA was used to make the TCR library. HTBI primers from iRepertoire and Arm-PCR of CDR3 regions yielded the TCR beta libraries. TCRdb re-derived calls from the multiplex PCR reads in MiXCR, one entry per CDR3 protein. The sample lists about 240,000 distinct CDR3 sequences, 20% to 25% seen once, with approximately 15% in the top ten.

The V and J genes are TRBV7-2 and TRBJ2-5, with 12 bases identical to TRBD2. The material was peripheral blood mononuclear cells (PBMCs), obtained at new diagnosis, from a patient treated with antithyroid drugs. The receptor was derived from a female donor with Graves disease. CDR3 region: CASSVLAGGQETQYF. The CDR3 DNA follows: TGTGCCAGCAGCGTACTAGCGGGGGGCCAAGAGACCCAGTACTTC.